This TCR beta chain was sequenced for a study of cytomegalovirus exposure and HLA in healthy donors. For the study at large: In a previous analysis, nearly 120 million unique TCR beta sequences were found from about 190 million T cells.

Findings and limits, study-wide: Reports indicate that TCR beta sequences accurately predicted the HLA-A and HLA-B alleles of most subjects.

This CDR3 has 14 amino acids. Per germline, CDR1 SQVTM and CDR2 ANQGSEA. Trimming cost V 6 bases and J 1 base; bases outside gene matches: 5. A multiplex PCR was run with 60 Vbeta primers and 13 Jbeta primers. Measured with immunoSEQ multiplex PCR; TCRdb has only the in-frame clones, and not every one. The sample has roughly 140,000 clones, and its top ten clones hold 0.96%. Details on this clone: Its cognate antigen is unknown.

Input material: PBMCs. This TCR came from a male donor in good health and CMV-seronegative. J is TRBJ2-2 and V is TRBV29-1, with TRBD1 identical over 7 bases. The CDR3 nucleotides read TGCAGCGTGCCGGGACAGAGGAACACCGGGGAGCTGTTTTTT. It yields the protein CSVPGQRNTGELFF.